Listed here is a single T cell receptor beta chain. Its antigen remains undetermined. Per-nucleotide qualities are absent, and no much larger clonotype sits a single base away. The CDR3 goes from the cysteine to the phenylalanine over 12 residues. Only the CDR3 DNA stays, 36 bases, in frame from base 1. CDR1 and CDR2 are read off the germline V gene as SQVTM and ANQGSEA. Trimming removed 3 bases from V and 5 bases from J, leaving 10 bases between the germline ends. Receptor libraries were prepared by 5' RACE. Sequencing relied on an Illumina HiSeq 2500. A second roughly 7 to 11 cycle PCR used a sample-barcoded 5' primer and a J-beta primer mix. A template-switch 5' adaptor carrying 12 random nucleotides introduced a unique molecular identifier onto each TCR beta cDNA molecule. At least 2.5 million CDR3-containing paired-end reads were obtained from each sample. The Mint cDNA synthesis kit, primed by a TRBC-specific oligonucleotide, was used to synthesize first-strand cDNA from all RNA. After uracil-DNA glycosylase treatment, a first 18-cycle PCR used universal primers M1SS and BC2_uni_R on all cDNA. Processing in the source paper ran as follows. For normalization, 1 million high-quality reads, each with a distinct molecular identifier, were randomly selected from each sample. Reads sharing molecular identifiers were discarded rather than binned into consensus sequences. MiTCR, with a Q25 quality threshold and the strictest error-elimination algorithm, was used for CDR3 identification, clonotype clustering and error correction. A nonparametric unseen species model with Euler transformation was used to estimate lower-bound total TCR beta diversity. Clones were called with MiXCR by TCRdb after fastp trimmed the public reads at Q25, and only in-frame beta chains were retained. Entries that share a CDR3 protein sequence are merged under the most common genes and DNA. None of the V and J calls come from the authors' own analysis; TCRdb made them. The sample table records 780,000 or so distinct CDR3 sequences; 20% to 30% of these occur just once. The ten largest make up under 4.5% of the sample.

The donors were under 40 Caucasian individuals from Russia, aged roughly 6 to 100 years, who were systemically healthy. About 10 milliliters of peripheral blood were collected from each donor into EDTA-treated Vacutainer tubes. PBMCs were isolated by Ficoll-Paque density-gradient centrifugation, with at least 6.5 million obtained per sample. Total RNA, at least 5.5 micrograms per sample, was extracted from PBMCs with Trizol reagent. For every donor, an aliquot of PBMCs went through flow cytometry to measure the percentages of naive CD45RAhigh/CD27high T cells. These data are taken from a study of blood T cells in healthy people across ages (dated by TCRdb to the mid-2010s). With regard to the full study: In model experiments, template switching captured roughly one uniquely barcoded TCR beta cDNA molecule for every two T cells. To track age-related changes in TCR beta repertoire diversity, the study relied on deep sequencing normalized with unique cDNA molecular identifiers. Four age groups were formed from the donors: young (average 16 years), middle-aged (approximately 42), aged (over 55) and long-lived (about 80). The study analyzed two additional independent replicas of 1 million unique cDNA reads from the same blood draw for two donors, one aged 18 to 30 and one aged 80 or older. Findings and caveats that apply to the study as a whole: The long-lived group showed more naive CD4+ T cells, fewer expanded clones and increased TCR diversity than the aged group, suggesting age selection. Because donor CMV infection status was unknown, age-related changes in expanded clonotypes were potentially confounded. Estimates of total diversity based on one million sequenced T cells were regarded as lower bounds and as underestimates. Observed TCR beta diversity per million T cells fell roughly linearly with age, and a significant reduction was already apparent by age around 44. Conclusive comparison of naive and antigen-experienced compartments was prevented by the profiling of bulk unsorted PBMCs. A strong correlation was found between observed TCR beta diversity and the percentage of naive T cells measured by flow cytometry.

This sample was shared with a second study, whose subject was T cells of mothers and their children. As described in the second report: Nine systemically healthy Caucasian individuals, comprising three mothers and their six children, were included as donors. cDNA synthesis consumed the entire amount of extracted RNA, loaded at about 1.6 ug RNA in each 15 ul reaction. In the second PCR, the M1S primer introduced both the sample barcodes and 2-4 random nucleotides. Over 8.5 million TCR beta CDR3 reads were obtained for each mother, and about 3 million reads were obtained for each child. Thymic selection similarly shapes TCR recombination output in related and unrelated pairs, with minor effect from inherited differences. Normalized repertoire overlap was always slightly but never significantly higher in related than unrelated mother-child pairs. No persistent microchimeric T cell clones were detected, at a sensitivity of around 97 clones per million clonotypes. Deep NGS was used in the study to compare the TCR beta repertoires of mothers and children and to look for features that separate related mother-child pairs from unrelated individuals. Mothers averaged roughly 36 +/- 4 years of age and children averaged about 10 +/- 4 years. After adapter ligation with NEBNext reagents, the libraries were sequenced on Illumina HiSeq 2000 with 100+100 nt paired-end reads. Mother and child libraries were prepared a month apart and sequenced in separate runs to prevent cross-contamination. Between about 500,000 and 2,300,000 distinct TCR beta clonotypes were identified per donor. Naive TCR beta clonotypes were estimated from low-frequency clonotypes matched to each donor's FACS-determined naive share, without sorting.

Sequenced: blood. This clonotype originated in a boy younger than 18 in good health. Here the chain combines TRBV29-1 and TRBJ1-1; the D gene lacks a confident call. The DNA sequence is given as TGCAGCGTTGAGAGGGAATTAACTGAAGCTTTCTTT. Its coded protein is CSVERELTEAFF.